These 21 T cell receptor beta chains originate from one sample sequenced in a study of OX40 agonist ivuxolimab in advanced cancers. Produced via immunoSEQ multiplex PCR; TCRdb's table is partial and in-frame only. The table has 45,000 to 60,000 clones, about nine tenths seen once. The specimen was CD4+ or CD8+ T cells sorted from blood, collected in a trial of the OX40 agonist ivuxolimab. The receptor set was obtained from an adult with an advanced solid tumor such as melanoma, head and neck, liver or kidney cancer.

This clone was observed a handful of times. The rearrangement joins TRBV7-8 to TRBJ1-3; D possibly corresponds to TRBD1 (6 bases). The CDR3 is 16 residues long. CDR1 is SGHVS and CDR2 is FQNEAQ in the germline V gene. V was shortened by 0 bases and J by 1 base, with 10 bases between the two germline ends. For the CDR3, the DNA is TGTGCCAGCAGCTTAGCGTGGGGGCTGTCTGGAAACACCATATATTTT. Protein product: CASSLAWGLSGNTIYF.

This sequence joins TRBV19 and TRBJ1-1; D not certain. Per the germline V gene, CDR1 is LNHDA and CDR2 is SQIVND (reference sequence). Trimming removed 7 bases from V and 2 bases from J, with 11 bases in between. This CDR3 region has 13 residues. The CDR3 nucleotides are TGTGCCAGTAAATTTCGCGGTAACACTGAAGCTTTCTTT. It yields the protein CASKFRGNTEAFF.

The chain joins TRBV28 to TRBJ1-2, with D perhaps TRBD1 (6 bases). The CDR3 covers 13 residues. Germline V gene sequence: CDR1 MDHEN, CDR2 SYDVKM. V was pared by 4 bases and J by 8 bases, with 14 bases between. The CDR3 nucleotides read TGTGCCAGCAGTTCACAGGGTGAAGGAGGCTACACCTTC. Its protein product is CASSSQGEGGYTF.

The CDR3 nucleotides are TGTGCCAGCAGGAGGGAATTAATGGGCGAGCAGTACTTC. Amino acids: CASRRELMGEQYF. The chain couples TRBV7-9 to TRBJ2-7, with D tentatively TRBD2 (5 bases). The length of the CDR3 is 13 residues. V shed 6 bases and J shed 6 bases, with 15 bases lying between them. The germline gives CDR1 SEHNR, CDR2 FQNEAQ (reference sequence).

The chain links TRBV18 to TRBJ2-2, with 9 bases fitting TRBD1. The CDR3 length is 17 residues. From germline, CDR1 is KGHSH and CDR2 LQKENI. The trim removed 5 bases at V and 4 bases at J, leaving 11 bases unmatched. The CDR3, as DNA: TGTGCCAGCTCAGCGGATCCGGGACAGGGAACCACCGGGGAGCTGTTTTTT. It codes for CASSADPGQGTTGELFF.

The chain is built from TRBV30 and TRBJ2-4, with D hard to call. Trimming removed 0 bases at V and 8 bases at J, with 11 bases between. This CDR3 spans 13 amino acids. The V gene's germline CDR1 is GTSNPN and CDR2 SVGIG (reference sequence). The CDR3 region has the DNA TGTGCCTGGAGTGTACTCGACGCCGACATTCAGTACTTC. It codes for CAWSVLDADIQYF.

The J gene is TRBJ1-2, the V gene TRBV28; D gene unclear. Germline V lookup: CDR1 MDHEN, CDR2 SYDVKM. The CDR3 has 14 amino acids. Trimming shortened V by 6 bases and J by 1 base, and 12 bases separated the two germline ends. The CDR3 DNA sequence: TGTGCCAGCAGGGACTCAGGCCTTAACTATGGCTACACCTTC. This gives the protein CASRDSGLNYGYTF.

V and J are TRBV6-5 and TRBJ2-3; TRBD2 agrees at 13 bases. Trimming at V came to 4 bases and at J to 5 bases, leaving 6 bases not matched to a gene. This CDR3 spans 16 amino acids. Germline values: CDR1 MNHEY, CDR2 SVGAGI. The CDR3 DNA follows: TGTGCCAGCAGTTCGACTAGCGGGGGGTTCATAGATACGCAGTATTTT. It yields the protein CASSSTSGGFIDTQYF.

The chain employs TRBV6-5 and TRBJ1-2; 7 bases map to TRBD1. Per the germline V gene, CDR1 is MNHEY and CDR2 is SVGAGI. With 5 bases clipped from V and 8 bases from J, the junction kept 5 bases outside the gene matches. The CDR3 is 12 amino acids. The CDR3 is CASSPTGQGYTF. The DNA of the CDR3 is TGTGCCAGCAGTCCGACAGGGCAAGGCTACACCTTC.

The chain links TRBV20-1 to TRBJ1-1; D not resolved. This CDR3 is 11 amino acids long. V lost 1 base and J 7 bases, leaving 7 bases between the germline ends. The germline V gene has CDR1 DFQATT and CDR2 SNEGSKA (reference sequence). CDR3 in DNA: TGCAGTGCTAGAGGCAATGGTGAAGCTTTCTTT. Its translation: CSARGNGEAFF.

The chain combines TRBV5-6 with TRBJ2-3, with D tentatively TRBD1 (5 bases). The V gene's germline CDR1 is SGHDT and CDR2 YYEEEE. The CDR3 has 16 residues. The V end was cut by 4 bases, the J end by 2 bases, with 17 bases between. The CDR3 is CASSPRVGPPTDTQYF. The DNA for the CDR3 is TGTGCCAGCAGCCCCAGGGTGGGTCCTCCCACAGATACGCAGTATTTT.

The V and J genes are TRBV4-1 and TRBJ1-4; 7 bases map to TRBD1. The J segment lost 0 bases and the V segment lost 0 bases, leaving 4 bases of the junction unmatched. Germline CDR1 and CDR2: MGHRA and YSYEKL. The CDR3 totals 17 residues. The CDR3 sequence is CASSQDRGITTNEKLFF. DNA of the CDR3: TGCGCCAGCAGCCAAGACAGGGGGATTACAACTAATGAAAAACTGTTTTTT.

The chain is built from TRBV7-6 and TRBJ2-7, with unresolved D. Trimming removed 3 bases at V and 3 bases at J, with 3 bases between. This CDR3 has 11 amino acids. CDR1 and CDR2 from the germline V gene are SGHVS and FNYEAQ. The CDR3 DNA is TGTGCCAGCAGCTTGAACTACGAGCAGTACTTC. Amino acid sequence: CASSLNYEQYF.

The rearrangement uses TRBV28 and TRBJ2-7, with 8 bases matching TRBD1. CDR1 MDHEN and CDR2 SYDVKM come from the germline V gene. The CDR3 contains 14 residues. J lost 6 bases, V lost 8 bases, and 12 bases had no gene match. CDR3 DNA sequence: TGTGCCAGCGGGAGGACAGGGTGGTCTACCGAGCAGTACTTC. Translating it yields CASGRTGWSTEQYF. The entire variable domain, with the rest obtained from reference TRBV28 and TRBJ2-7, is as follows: DVKVTQSSRYLVKRTGEKVFLECVQDMDHENMFWYRQDPGLGLRLIYFSYDVKMKEKGDIPEGYSVSREKKERFSLILESASTNQTSMYLCASGRTGWSTEQYFGPGTRLTVT.

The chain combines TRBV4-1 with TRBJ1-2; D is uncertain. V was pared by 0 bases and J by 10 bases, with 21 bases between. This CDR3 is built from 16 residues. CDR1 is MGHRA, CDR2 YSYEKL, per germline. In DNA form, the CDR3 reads TGCGCCAGCAGCCAAGATGATGGGCGAGCTGTTCGCGACTACACCTTC. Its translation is CASSQDDGRAVRDYTF.

Here the CDR3 DNA reads TGTGCCAGCAGGACCGGGACTAGCGGGGGAGAGACCCAGTACTTC. This encodes CASRTGTSGGETQYF. The chain couples TRBV6-1 to TRBJ2-5; 14 nucleotides line up with TRBD2. The CDR3 has 15 residues. Germline lookup yields CDR1 MNHNS and CDR2 SASEGT. The V gene end was trimmed by 6 bases and the J gene end by 4 bases; junction bases not matched to a gene: 4.

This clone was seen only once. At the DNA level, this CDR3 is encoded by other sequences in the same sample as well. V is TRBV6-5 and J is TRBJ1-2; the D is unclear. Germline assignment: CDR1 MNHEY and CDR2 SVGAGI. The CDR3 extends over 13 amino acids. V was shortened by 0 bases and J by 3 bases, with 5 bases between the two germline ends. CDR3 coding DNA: TGTGCCAGCAGTTACTCCGGCTACTATGGCTACACCTTC. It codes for CASSYSGYYGYTF.

The CDR3 nucleotides are TGTGCCAGCAGCTGGGCGGGGGACGGAACAGATACGCAGTATTTT. It specifies CASSWAGDGTDTQYF. This chain joins TRBV5-4 and TRBJ2-3; 7 positions match TRBD2. The ends lost 3 bases at V and 3 bases at J; junction bases unmatched: 7. Germline V gene lookup returns CDR1 SGHNT and CDR2 YYREEE (reference sequence). The CDR3 has 15 residues.

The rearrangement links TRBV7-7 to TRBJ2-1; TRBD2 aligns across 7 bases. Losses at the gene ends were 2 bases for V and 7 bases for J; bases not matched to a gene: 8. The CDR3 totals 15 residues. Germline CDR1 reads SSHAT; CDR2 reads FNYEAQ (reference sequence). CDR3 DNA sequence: TGTGCCAGCAGCTTACTTGCGGGAGCGGGTAATGAGCAGTTCTTC. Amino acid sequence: CASSLLAGAGNEQFF.

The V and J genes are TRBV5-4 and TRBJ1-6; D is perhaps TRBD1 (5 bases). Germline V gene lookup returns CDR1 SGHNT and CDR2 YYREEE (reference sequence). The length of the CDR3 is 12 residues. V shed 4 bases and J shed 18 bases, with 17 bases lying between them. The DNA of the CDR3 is TGTGCCAGCAGCACGGAGGGGCTGGTGAACCACTTT. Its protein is CASSTEGLVNHF.

The CDR3, as DNA: TGTGCCAGCAGTTTCAGAGGTACCTACGAGCAGTACTTC. It is translated as CASSFRGTYEQYF. J is TRBJ2-7 and V is TRBV28; D ambiguous. The germline CDR1 and CDR2 sequences are MDHEN and SYDVKM. Between the trimmed V and J ends, which lost 3 bases and 2 bases, there was a span of 8 bases. CDR3 length: 13 amino acids. Based on the CDR3 plus reference TRBV28 and TRBJ2-7, the full variable domain is DVKVTQSSRYLVKRTGEKVFLECVQDMDHENMFWYRQDPGLGLRLIYFSYDVKMKEKGDIPEGYSVSREKKERFSLILESASTNQTSMYLCASSFRGTYEQYFGPGTRLTVT.